Listed below are T cell receptor beta chains from one sample, sequenced in a study of blood T cell repertoires in COVID-19. The assay was immunoSEQ multiplex PCR, and TCRdb's table has in-frame clones only and misses some. The sample lists 250,000 to 300,000 clones, roughly 86% occurring once. Sequenced: peripheral blood. The receptors derive from a man between 18 and 35 years old with active or convalescent COVID-19. CDR3s include the opening cysteine and the closing phenylalanine or tryptophan. D genes are given only for firm matches. Only some rows state a clone size, as once, few, many or a class for expanded clones.

TRBJ1-3	-	TRBV2	-	TGTGCCGGGGGGTTCGTCTCTGGAAACACCATATATTTT	CAGGFVSGNTIYF
TRBJ1-5	-	TRBV4-1	TRBD1	TGCGCCAGCAGCCAAGGTTTGGTCATGACAGGGCGGCAGCCCCAGCATTTT	CASSQGLVMTGRQPQHF
TRBJ1-2	-	TRBV7-2	TRBD1	TGTGCCAGCAGCTTACGTATCTCAGGGGGCGTAGACTATGGCTACACCTTC	CASSLRISGGVDYGYTF
TRBJ1-6	few	TRBV12-5	TRBD1	TGTGCTAGTGCCACCGAACCGGGACAGAGGCTCCACTTT	CASATEPGQRLHF
TRBJ2-3	-	TRBV5-1	-	TGCGCCAGCAGCTTGGAGGTTGGCGGGGATACGCAGTATTTT	CASSLEVGGDTQYF
TRBJ1-2	-	TRBV7-3	-	TGTGCCAGCAGCTCCGACAGCACAAAGAACTATGGCTACACCTTC	CASSSDSTKNYGYTF
TRBJ2-2	-	TRBV10-1	-	TGCGCCAGCAGTGAGTCCGGGGGGCTCGGGGAGCTGTTTTTT	CASSESGGLGELFF
TRBJ2-3	-	TRBV7-8	TRBD2	TGTGCCAGCAGGAGGGGAGCGGGAGGGTTGGATACGCAGTATTTT	CASRRGAGGLDTQYF
TRBJ1-1	-	TRBV19	TRBD1	TGTGCCAGTAGTATCAGTGCAGGGGGAAGTGACGAAGCTTTCTTT	CASSISAGGSDEAFF
TRBJ2-4	-	TRBV30	-	TGTGCCTGGAGCGGCGGGGTGACGAAGTACTTC	CAWSGGVTKYF
TRBJ1-1	-	TRBV9	-	TGTGCCAGCAGCTCGAAGGCCTCAATGGCGGGAGCTTTCTTT	CASSSKASMAGAFF
TRBJ1-2	-	TRBV11-2	-	TGTGCCAGCAGCTTAGGCGTAGCTAATGGCTACACCTTC	CASSLGVANGYTF
TRBJ1-4	-	TRBV10-1	TRBD1	TGCGCCAGACATACAGGGGGCAAAATTGAAAAACTGTTTTTT	CARHTGGKIEKLFF
TRBJ2-1	-	TRBV6-6	-	TGTGCCAGCAGTTACTCGATTAACAGGGATGAGCAGTTCTTC	CASSYSINRDEQFF
TRBJ2-3	-	TRBV11-2	-	TGTGCCAGCAGCTTATGGCCCACAGATACGCAGTATTTT	CASSLWPTDTQYF
TRBJ2-1	once	TRBV6-2/TRBV6-3	TRBD2	TGTGCCAGCAGTCAACTAGCGGGAGGGAGTGGTGAGCAGTTCTTC	CASSQLAGGSGEQFF
TRBJ1-2	-	TRBV2	TRBD1	TGTGCCAGCAGTGCCACGGAACAGGGGGCCAATGGCTACACCTTC	CASSATEQGANGYTF
TRBJ1-2	-	TRBV5-1	-	TGCGCCAGCAGCTTGGATTCTGTGCAGGCTAACTATGGCTACACCTTC	CASSLDSVQANYGYTF
TRBJ2-1	once	TRBV6-2/TRBV6-3	-	TGTGCCAGCAGTTACAGTCGGGTGAAGCAGTTCTTC	CASSYSRVKQFF
TRBJ2-3	-	TRBV12-3/TRBV12-4	-	TGTGCCAGCAGCATCAGGGGATGGGATACGCAGTATTTT	CASSIRGWDTQYF
TRBJ1-1	-	TRBV3-1/TRBV3-2	-	TGTGCCAGCAGCCAAGGGGGGGAGACTGAAGCTTTCTTT	CASSQGGETEAFF
TRBJ1-5	-	TRBV24-1	-	TGTGCCACCAGTGTAAAAGGAGGTATTCAGCCCCAGCATTTT	CATSVKGGIQPQHF
TRBJ1-3	-	TRBV27	-	TGTGCCAGCAGTTGGACTGGCATCCTAAACTCTGGAAACACCATATATTTT	CASSWTGILNSGNTIYF
TRBJ1-1	-	TRBV27	-	TGTGCCAGCAGTTTATCGGGCAGGGCGTCAGCTGAAGCTTTCTTT	CASSLSGRASAEAFF
TRBJ2-7	-	TRBV3-1/TRBV3-2	TRBD1	TGTGCCAGCAGCCCAGGGACAGGGACCTACGAGCAGTACTTC	CASSPGTGTYEQYF
TRBJ2-3	-	TRBV5-1	-	TGCGCCAGCAGCTTGGAGGGGGATACGCAGTATTTT	CASSLEGDTQYF
TRBJ2-3	-	TRBV2	-	TGTGCCAGCAGTTCTGAGGCACAGGTTGGGGATACGCAGTATTTT	CASSSEAQVGDTQYF
TRBJ1-2	-	TRBV7-2	-	TGTGCCAGCAGCTTAGATGGATTTACGGGTTTTACTACCTATGGCTACACCTTC	CASSLDGFTGFTTYGYTF
TRBJ2-3	-	TRBV24-1	TRBD2	TGTGCCACCAGTGATTATCTCCCTCTGGCGGGGGGAAGCACAGATACGCAGTATTTT	CATSDYLPLAGGSTDTQYF
TRBJ1-1	-	TRBV7-8	TRBD1	TGTGCCAGCAGCGGGTGGACAGGCCTGAACACTGAAGCTTTCTTT	CASSGWTGLNTEAFF
TRBJ2-7	-	TRBV14	-	TGTGCCAGCAGCTCCGAGAGACAGGATCCCTACGAGCAGTACTTC	CASSSERQDPYEQYF
TRBJ1-2	-	TRBV28	TRBD1	TGTGCCAGCAGTTTCGTTTCAGGGGGCGCCCCGGGCTACACCTTC	CASSFVSGGAPGYTF
TRBJ2-5	-	TRBV2	-	TGTGCCAGCAGTGACTTGGGGCAGGGTATAGAGACCCAGTACTTC	CASSDLGQGIETQYF
TRBJ1-2	once	TRBV4-1	TRBD1	TGCGCCAGCAGCCTAATACAGGGGGCAAGCTATGGCTACACCTTC	CASSLIQGASYGYTF
TRBJ1-5	-	TRBV6-6	-	TGTGCCAGCAGCCTCCAGGGATCGAGCAATCAGCCCCAGCATTTT	CASSLQGSSNQPQHF
TRBJ1-1	-	TRBV28	-	TGTGCCAGCAGTGAACAGGTTGAAGCTTTCTTT	CASSEQVEAFF
TRBJ2-1	-	TRBV7-9	-	TGTGCCAGCAGCTTAGGGGTGGGAGGCCATGGTTACAATGAGCAGTTCTTC	CASSLGVGGHGYNEQFF
TRBJ1-1	-	TRBV29-1	TRBD1	TGCAGCGTTGCAGGGGGCGCGGATGCTGAAGCTTTCTTT	CSVAGGADAEAFF
TRBJ1-2	few	TRBV2	TRBD1	TGTGCCAGTAACAGGGGGCGAGAGGGCTACACCTTC	CASNRGREGYTF
TRBJ2-2	-	TRBV2	-	TGTGCCAGCAGGCAATGGGCCTCCGGGGAGCTGTTTTTT	CASRQWASGELFF
TRBJ1-1	-	TRBV10-3	TRBD1	TGTGCCATCAGTGGGCCAGGACAGGGGGACACTGAAGCTTTCTTT	CAISGPGQGDTEAFF
TRBJ2-2	-	TRBV19	-	TGTGCCAGTAGGACAGGCCAGAACACCGGGGAGCTGTTTTTT	CASRTGQNTGELFF
TRBJ2-7	-	TRBV19	-	TGTGCCAGTGGCGAGGCGGGGGCCACCTACGAGCAGTACTTC	CASGEAGATYEQYF
TRBJ2-3	-	TRBV18	-	TGTGCCAGCTCAATGACTAGCACAGATACGCAGTATTTT	CASSMTSTDTQYF
TRBJ1-5	-	TRBV28	-	TGTGCCAGCAGCCTTTACGCGGGGACCCAGCATTTT	CASSLYAGTQHF
TRBJ2-3	once	TRBV12-3/TRBV12-4	-	TGTGCCAGCAGTTTGTACGGTTTGGATACGCAGTATTTT	CASSLYGLDTQYF
TRBJ2-7	-	TRBV2	TRBD2	TGTGCCAGCAGGCGGGGGGGCTACGAGCAGTACTTC	CASRRGGYEQYF
TRBJ2-7	once	TRBV19	TRBD1	TGTGCCAGTAGTAGAACAGGGGACGAGATCTACGAGCAGTACTTC	CASSRTGDEIYEQYF
TRBJ2-7	-	TRBV6-5	-	TGTGCCAGCAGTTACGGCCCAGTATACGAGCAGTACTTC	CASSYGPVYEQYF
TRBJ1-5	-	TRBV6-5	TRBD1	TGTGCCAGCAGGGACAGGGGGCGCGGTTATCAGCCCCAGCATTTT	CASRDRGRGYQPQHF
TRBJ1-5	-	TRBV27	TRBD1	TGTGCCAGCAGGCCCGGGACAGGTCTGATGCTAAATCAGCCCCAGCATTTT	CASRPGTGLMLNQPQHF
TRBJ2-7	-	TRBV5-1	-	TGCGCCAGCAGCTTGGCCGCCCGAATAGGGGCCTACGAGCAGTACTTC	CASSLAARIGAYEQYF
TRBJ2-6	-	TRBV2	-	TGTGCCAGCAGTGAGGCAGTGACAGTCTCTGGGGCCAACGTCCTGACTTTC	CASSEAVTVSGANVLTF